This is a list of T cell receptor beta chains from one sample in a study of blood T cells in healthy people across ages. A single record per CDR3 protein comes from TCRdb applying MiXCR to the 5' RACE reads. This table holds about 830,000 distinct CDR3 sequences, roughly 60% found once. The material sequenced was blood. The receptors here all came from a man aged 30 to 45 in good health. The CDR3 runs from the conserved cysteine through the conserved F or W.

v_call cdr3_aa
TRBV11-1 CASSYKPGPYYEQYF
TRBV12-3/TRBV12-4 CASSFTRTGGTDTQYF
TRBV20-1 CSASPGALRKGNEQFF
TRBV20-1 CSARAGGTDTQYF
TRBV4-2 CASSRVEGGYTDTQYF
TRBV12-3/TRBV12-4 CASRQGQYEQYF
TRBV13 CASSLGSGQGSGIYGYTF
TRBV28 CASSFPGLADQYEQYF
TRBV20-1 CGGTSGHSYEQYF
TRBV28 CASSLPDSRSGANVLTF
TRBV27 CASGTGAYNEQFF
TRBV9 CASSVEGGPAYNEQFF
TRBV20-1 CSAPGLAGFEQFF
TRBV7-2 CASSLQPEAFF
TRBV4-1 CASSQESSTGGEQFF
TRBV6-5 CASSSVGDVRGYTF
TRBV20-1 CSAPLFGPDTQYF
TRBV7-6 CASSFNDYGDTGELFF
TRBV12-3/TRBV12-4 CASSLRGGRTDTQYF
TRBV5-4 CASKRDAYVYEQYF
TRBV6-1 CASSAQGAQETQYF
TRBV6-2/TRBV6-3 CASSYRPEVAGIAMKNNEQFF
TRBV14 CASSQALAGSGANVLTF
TRBV6-1 CASSATGENSPLHF
TRBV25-1 CASSGKTGRHNSYEQYF
TRBV20-1 CSARQGPHYGYTF
TRBV6-2/TRBV6-3 CASSAGAAYNEQFF
TRBV6-1 CASSEAEGGSDEQYF
TRBV5-1 CASSVIGQNYGYTF
TRBV20-1 CTLRRGLDTEAFF
TRBV25-1 CASSEYYTGELFF